This TCR beta chain was sequenced during a study of cytomegalovirus exposure and HLA in healthy donors. Study-level background: The approximately 110 validation repertoires and the 650 to 850 first-cohort repertoires shared a platform, a later analysis reported.

General study findings and limits: Altogether, 164 TCR beta chains were recorded as cytomegalovirus-associated.

Details on this clone: Its antigen is still unknown.

The protocol was immunoSEQ multiplex PCR, while the TCRdb copy is restricted to in-frame clones and leaves out a portion. The sample includes about 74,000 clones, 85% to 95% of them seen just once. Germline CDR1 is SGHRS and CDR2 is YFSETQ. J was trimmed by 11 bases and V by 4 bases; bases with no gene match: 9. The CDR3 loop spans 14 amino acids. Sequenced input: PBMCs. This TCR was sampled from a young woman in good health and CMV-seropositive. The chain carries TRBV5-1 and TRBJ2-1; 10 bases align to TRBD1. CDR3 nucleotide sequence: TGCGCCAGCAGCCCGGGACAGGGGTCTGGTAAGCAGTTCTTC. Amino acids: CASSPGQGSGKQFF.